This TCR beta chain is from a study of beta chain features in type 1 diabetes. All of the isolated RNA was reverse transcribed, so expressed TCRB transcripts were sequenced. Profiled with immunoSEQ multiplex PCR; TCRdb holds only in-frame clones, not every one. The sample lists about 140,000 clones, approximately 10% occurring once. This clone has a handful of counts. The antigen remains unidentified. At the DNA level, this CDR3 is encoded by other sequences in the same sample as well. General observations from the study: These data did not resolve whether HLA type affects TCRB rearrangement.

Stem cell-like memory, regulatory, central memory and naive CD4+ cells were sorted via CD45RO/CCR7/CD25/CD127/CD95/CD27. This CDR3 comprises 15 residues. Germline-derived CDR1 and CDR2 are SGHRS and YFSETQ. V was clipped by 0 bases and J by 4 bases; unmatched bases: 4. Sequenced sample: central memory CD4+ T cells from blood. V is TRBV5-1 and J is TRBJ2-7; 10 positions match TRBD1. The TCR was taken from a woman aged 40 to 49 in good health. In DNA form, the CDR3 reads TGCGCCAGCAGCTTGGGGGGACAGGGGCTGTACGAGCAGTACTTC. Encoded protein: CASSLGGQGLYEQYF.